The sequence of this T cell receptor (beta chain) was determined in a study of blood T cells in healthy people across ages. V lost 7 bases to trimming and J lost 4 bases, with 15 bases between them. Germline values: CDR1 MDHEN, CDR2 SYDVKM. CDR3 length equals 14 residues. Roughly 9.8 milliliters of peripheral blood were drawn from each donor. Regarding the study as a whole: Changes seen in expanded clonotypes were possibly confounded by donor CMV status left unknown. A roughly linear fall in TCR beta diversity per million T cells was seen with increasing age.

This clonotype was seen more than once but under ten times. What it binds is not known. PCR was performed a second time for about 7 to 11 cycles using a sample-barcoded 5' primer and a J-beta primer mix. Sequencing yielded, for each sample, at least 2.5 million paired-end reads carrying CDR3. In TCRdb, the 5' RACE reads were re-called with MiXCR into one record per CDR3 protein. The repertoire consists of about 720,000 distinct CDR3 sequences, with 22% occurring once and the leading ten covering around 21%. Source material: blood. This chain links TRBV28 with TRBJ2-3; D unresolved. This clonotype was obtained from a man between 65 and 85 years old in good health. The DNA of the CDR3 is TGTGCCAGCATGGTTCTATTAAGTTCAGATACGCAGTATTTT. Amino acid sequence: CASMVLLSSDTQYF.